This TCR beta chain was recorded in a study of coeliac disease. Whole-study context: The study queried TRBV7-2 bias without high-resolution HLA data.

Cells were frozen in aliquots of roughly 530,000, and one aliquot per fraction was sequenced. TCRdb's copy holds only in-frame clones and misses some; the assay was immunoSEQ multiplex PCR. Of 4,000 to 5,500 clones in the sample, 72% were seen once. V gave up 9 bases and J gave up 9 bases; unmatched junction bases: 7. Germline CDR1 and CDR2: LGHNT and FRNRAP. The CDR3 sequence is 12 residues long. The source is a man aged 18 to 30 with celiac disease on a gluten-free diet. V gene TRBV12-5 combines with J gene TRBJ2-1; 8 bases map to TRBD2. Specimen: lymphocytes from the gut lamina propria. CDR3 loop: CASGGAGGEQFF. DNA for the CDR3: TGTGCTAGCGGGGGGGCCGGGGGTGAGCAGTTCTTC.